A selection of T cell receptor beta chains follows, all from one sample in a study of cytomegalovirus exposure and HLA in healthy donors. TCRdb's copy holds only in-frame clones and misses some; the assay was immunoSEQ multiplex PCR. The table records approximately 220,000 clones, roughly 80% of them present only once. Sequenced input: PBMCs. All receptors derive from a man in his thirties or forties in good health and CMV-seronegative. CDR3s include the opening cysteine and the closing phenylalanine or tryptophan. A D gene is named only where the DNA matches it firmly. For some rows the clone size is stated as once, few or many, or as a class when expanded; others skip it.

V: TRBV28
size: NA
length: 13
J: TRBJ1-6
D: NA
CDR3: CASSFRGDSPLHF
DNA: TGTGCCAGCAGTTTCCGGGGGGATTCACCCCTCCACTTT

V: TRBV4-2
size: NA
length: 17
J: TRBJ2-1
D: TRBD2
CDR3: CASSQEPSGGPYNEQFF
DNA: TGTGCCAGCAGCCAAGAGCCCAGCGGGGGGCCATACAATGAGCAGTTCTTC

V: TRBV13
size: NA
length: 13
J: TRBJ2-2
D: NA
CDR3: CASSPSVTGELFF
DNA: TGTGCCAGCAGCCCTTCCGTGACCGGGGAGCTGTTTTTT

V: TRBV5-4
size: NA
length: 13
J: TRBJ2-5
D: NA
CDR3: CASSLGASETQYF
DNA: TGTGCCAGCAGCTTGGGGGCGTCGGAGACCCAGTACTTC

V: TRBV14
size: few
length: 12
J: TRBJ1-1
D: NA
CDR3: CASSQAPFEAFF
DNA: TGTGCCAGCAGCCAAGCCCCATTTGAAGCTTTCTTT

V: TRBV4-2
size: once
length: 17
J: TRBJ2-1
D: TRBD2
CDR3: CASSQDHRLAGDNEQFF
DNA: TGTGCCAGCAGCCAAGATCATCGACTAGCGGGGGACAATGAGCAGTTCTTC

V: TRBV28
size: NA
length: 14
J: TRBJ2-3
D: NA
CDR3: CASSLVAGKDTQYF
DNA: TGTGCCAGCAGTTTGGTGGCAGGGAAAGATACGCAGTATTTT

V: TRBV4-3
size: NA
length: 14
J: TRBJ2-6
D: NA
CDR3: CASSQDFGASVLTF
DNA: TGCGCCAGCAGCCAAGATTTTGGGGCCAGCGTCCTGACTTTC

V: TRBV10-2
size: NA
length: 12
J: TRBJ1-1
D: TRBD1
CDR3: CASTRGATEAFF
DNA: TGCGCCAGCACCAGGGGGGCCACTGAAGCTTTCTTT

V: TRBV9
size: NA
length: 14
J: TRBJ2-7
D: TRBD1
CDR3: CASSARTGGYEQYF
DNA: TGTGCCAGCAGCGCCCGGACAGGGGGCTACGAGCAGTACTTC

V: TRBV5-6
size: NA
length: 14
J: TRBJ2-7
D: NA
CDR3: CASSLNQGHGEQYF
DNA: TGTGCCAGCAGCTTAAACCAGGGTCATGGCGAGCAGTACTTC

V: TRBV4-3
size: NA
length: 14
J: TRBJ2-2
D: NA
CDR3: CASSRELVPGELFF
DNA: TGCGCCAGCAGCCGAGAACTAGTACCCGGGGAGCTGTTTTTT

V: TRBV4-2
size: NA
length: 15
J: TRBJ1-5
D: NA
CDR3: CASSQDPTGNKPQHF
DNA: TGTGCCAGCAGCCAAGATCCTACAGGGAACAAGCCCCAGCATTTT

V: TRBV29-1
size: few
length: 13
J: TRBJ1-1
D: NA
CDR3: CSVGSNLNTEAFF
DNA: TGCAGCGTTGGAAGTAACTTGAACACTGAAGCTTTCTTT

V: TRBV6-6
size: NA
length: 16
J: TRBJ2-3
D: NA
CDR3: CASSYRAGSSTDTQYF
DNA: TGTGCCAGCAGTTACAGGGCAGGGTCTAGCACAGATACGCAGTATTTT

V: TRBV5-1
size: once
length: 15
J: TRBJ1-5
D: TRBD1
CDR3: CASSLTGGVSQPQHF
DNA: TGCGCCAGCAGCTTAACAGGGGGCGTGTCGCAGCCCCAGCATTTT